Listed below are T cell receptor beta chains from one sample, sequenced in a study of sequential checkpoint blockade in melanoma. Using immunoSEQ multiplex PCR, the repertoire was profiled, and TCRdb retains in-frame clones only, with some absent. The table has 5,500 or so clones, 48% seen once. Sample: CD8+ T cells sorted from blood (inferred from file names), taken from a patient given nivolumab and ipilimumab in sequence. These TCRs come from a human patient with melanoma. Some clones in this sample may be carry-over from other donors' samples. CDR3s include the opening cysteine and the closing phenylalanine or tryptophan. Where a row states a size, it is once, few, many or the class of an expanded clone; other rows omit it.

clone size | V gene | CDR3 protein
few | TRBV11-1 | CASSYGLFYEQYF
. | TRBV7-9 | CASRDREAYGYTF
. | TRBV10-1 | CASTTGGVATNEKLFF
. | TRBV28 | CASTSNGGKTWYEQYF
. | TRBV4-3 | CASSQGSTGRYGYTF
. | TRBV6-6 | CASSYSPETYEQYF
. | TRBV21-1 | CASSTTGGSNYEQYF
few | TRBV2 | CASSEGTGHHDGYTF
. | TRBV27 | CASSLSRQGALNTEAFF
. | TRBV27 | CASTSGGLEAFF
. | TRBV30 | CAWRDGQGRPSGGNTIYF
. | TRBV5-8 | CASSSPGTGLRYTF
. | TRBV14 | CASSHPASGGSYEQYF
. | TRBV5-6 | CASSQDSGVSNYGYTF
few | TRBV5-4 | CASSGQGLTEAFF
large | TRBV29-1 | CSVSRDSLYGYTF
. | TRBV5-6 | CASSLVFREGYTF
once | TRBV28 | CASSLRTGGATEAFF
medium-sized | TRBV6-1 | CASSDWGDSNQPQHF
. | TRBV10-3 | CATGDSYNSGNTIYF
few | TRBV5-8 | CASSSGVSNQPQHF
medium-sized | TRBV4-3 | CASSPGQGARGYTF
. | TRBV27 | CASRALEGGNSPLHF
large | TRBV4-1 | CASSQDRGYNQPQHF
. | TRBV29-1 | CSVEEGTYGYTF
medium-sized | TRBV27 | CASSFFMASTGSTIYEQYF
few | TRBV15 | CATSSSRGGTHEQYF
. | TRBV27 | CASSLDTTYEQYF
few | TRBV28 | CASSFLAPGVANTEAFF
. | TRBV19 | CASSSAGGVNEKLFF
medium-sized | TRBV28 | CASSPPGGRKFF
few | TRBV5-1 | CASSTTDRVSYEQYF
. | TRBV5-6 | CASSLGTAEQYF
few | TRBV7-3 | CASSLDRGGNQPQHF
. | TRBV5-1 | CASSERQGWENEKLFF
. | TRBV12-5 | CASGLVMGNQPQHF
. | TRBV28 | CASSPPAPTGGAYEQYF
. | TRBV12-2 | CASRLCGTSVYEQYF
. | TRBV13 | CASSARTPGFRSTEAFF
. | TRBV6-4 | CASSLLAGGDNEQFF
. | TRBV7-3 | CASSLLVGGNSPLHF
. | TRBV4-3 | CASSQVWTGVREQFF
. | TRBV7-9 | CASSPGTGGPYSYEQYF
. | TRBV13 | CASSSRDRDREQYF
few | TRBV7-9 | CASSPPGGPYEQYF
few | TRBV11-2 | CASSQGGTTYEQYF
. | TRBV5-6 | CASSQARDAIYEQYF
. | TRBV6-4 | CASSDSGTGACYEQYF
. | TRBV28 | CASSFPKTGGSYEQYF
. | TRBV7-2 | CASSTAGQGREDYGYTF
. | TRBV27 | CASSLPLRERQGPYGYTF
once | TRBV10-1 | CASPRRLAGELFF